This TCR beta chain was captured by sequencing in a study of T cell responses to AZD1222 COVID-19 vaccine. The study, taken as a whole, reports: Among the donors, most were white British and more were female, and clonal diversity was possibly underestimated. Spike-specific TCR depth and breadth grew after two AZD1222 doses.

Per germline, CDR1 KGHSH and CDR2 LQKENI. V was shortened by 2 bases and J by 0 bases, with 7 bases between the two germline ends. There are 14 residues in the CDR3. Clones were sequenced by immunoSEQ multiplex PCR, and TCRdb holds only the in-frame ones, with some missing. Of about 150,000 clones detected, about 93% appear once; the ten largest clones hold 1.9%. This clone has a single count. The antigen is undetermined. The source was peripheral blood, collected on day 0 of AZD1222 vaccination. This receptor was taken from an adult in good health. The rearrangement uses TRBV18 and TRBJ1-2; D gene uncertain. The CDR3 region has the DNA TGTGCCAGCTCACCAGGGGTACCTAACTATGGCTACACCTTC. Residues: CASSPGVPNYGYTF.